The T cell receptor (beta chain) described here comes from a study of response to subunit inactivated influenza vaccine. Study findings and constraints: Few new T cells, the authors suggested, are recruited by each seasonal influenza vaccination.

TCRdb independently ran MiXCR on the RT-PCR reads; one entry per CDR3 protein. Of 650,000 to 850,000 distinct CDR3 sequences listed, more than 11% are singletons. The trim removed 6 bases at V and 11 bases at J, leaving 13 bases unmatched. This CDR3 spans 15 amino acids. Germline V gene lookup returns CDR1 SGHTA and CDR2 FQGNSA. There are a few counts of this clonotype. The antigen is not known. The specimen comprised PBMCs from blood, sampled 14 to 15 days before vaccination. The chain is built from TRBV7-2 and TRBJ2-3, with 11 bases aligning to TRBD2. The origin of this receptor is a man aged 45 to 65 who received an inactivated influenza vaccine. Here the CDR3 DNA reads TGTGCCAGCAGAGCCTGGCAGGGACTAGCGGACGGGCAGTATTTT. Translating it yields CASRAWQGLADGQYF. Complete variable domain (other parts from reference TRBV7-2 and TRBJ2-3): GAGVSQSPSNKVTEKGKDVELRCDPISGHTALYWYRQSLGQGLEFLIYFQGNSAPDKSGLPSDRFSAERTGGSVSTLTIQRTQQEDSAVYLCASRAWQGLADGQYFGPGTRLTVL.